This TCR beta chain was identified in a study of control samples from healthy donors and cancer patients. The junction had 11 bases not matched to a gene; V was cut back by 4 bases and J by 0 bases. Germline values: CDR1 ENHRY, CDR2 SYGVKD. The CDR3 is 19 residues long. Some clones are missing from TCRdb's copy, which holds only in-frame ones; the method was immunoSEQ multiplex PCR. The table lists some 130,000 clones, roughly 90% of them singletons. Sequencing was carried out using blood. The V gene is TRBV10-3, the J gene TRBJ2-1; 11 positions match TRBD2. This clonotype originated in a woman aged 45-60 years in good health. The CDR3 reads CAISVGLAGRGGSYNEQFF. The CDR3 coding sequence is TGTGCCATCAGTGTCGGACTAGCGGGTCGGGGCGGCTCCTACAATGAGCAGTTCTTC.